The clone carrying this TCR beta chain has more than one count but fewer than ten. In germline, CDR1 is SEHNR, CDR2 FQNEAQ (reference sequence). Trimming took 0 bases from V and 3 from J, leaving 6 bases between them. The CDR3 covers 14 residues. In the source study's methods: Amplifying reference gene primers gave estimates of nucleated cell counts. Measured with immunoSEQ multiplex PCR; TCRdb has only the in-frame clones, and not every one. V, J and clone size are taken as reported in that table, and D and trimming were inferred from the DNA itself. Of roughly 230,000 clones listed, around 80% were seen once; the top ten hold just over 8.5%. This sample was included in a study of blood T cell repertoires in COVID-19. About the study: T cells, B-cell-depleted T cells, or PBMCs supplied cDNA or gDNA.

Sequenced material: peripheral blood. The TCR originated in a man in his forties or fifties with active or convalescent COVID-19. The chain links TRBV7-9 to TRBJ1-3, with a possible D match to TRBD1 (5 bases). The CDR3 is CASSLAGVGNTIYF. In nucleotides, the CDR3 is TGTGCCAGCAGCTTAGCAGGGGTTGGAAACACCATATATTTT.